The present TCR beta chain was sequenced within a study of blood T cell repertoires in COVID-19. Those enrolled, adults aged roughly 18 to 100 years, came from about 24 US areas. Each participant's cohort was designated according to participant-reported clinical history. The assay was immunoSEQ multiplex PCR, and TCRdb's table has in-frame clones only and misses some. The sample contains 140,000 to 150,000 clones, around 89% of which appear only once. Germline assignment: CDR1 SGHTA and CDR2 FQGNSA. J gave up 6 bases and V 5 bases, and 15 bases lay outside the gene matches. The length of the CDR3 is 16 residues.

The source is a woman aged 30 to 39 with acute COVID-19. This rearrangement joins TRBV7-2 to TRBJ2-7; 8 positions agree with TRBD2. Material: PBMCs or T cells enriched from blood (not recorded which). The CDR3 is CASSLHAGGSVGEQYF. CDR3 DNA sequence: TGTGCCAGCAGCCTCCACGCGGGAGGCTCGGTGGGCGAGCAGTACTTC.